The 4 T cell receptor beta chains given below trace back to one sample, sequenced in a study of response to subunit inactivated influenza vaccine. TCRdb ran MiXCR on the RT-PCR reads and lists one entry per CDR3 protein. The table has around 580,000 distinct CDR3 sequences, 11% to 15% seen once; the top ten hold approximately 12%. Sequenced material: PBMCs from blood, taken 11 to 12 days after vaccination. Receptors were obtained from a man between 50 and 59 years old who received an inactivated influenza vaccine.

There are a few counts of this clonotype. This chain links TRBV3-1 with TRBJ2-3, with D perhaps being TRBD1 or TRBD2 (5 bases each). The germline V and J ends were trimmed by 4 bases and 2 bases, with 19 bases remaining between them. Germline V gene data show CDR1 as LGHDT and CDR2 as YNNKEL (reference sequence). The CDR3 covers 17 residues. The CDR3 region has the DNA TGTGCCAGCAGCCCCCTAGCCGGACAACCAATCACAGATACGCAGTATTTT. Encoded protein: CASSPLAGQPITDTQYF.

This clonotype has only a few counts. The chain carries TRBV7-9 and TRBJ2-1, with 10 bases that match TRBD1. Germline V CDR1 and CDR2: SEHNR, FQNEAQ (reference sequence). The CDR3 has 15 residues. Germline trimming cut 4 bases from V and 6 bases from J; bases unmatched to any gene: 6. The chain's CDR3 is CASSSGQGSINEQFF. The CDR3 region has the DNA TGTGCCAGCAGCTCGGGACAGGGGTCCATCAATGAGCAGTTCTTC.

In this sample, this clonotype turned up a few times. This chain connects TRBV15 to TRBJ2-1, with D maybe TRBD2 (6 bases). The germline CDR1 and CDR2 sequences are LNHNV and YYDKDF (reference sequence). The CDR3 spans 12 residues. V dropped 5 bases and J dropped 8 bases, with 10 bases sitting between them. The CDR3: CATSGWEDEQFF. The CDR3 bases are TGTGCCACCAGCGGATGGGAGGATGAGCAGTTCTTC.

The genes are TRBV28 and TRBJ1-4; D may be TRBD1 (5 bases). The V end was cut by 4 bases, the J end by 5 bases, with 20 bases between. Germline CDR1 is MDHEN and CDR2 is SYDVKM. The CDR3 spans 17 residues. The CDR3, as DNA: TGTGCCAGCAGTTCGCAGGACGACCGGGGCTACAATGAAAAACTGTTTTTT. Translation: CASSSQDDRGYNEKLFF.